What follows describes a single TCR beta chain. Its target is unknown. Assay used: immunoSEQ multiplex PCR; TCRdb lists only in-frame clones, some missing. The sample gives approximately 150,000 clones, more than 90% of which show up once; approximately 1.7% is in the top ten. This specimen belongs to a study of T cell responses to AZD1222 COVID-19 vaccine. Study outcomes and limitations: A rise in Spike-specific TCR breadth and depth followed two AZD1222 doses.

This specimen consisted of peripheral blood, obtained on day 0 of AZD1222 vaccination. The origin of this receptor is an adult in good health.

CDR3 nucleotides: TGTGCCACCAGTGATGTGAGGCGCACAGATACGCAGTATTTT. Its protein product is CATSDVRRTDTQYF. The V call is TRBV24-1, the J call TRBJ2-3, with unresolved D. The CDR3 is made up of 14 amino acids. Trimming stripped 3 bases from V and 1 base from J, with 7 bases between. Looked up from germline, CDR1 is KGHDR and CDR2 is SFDVKD.